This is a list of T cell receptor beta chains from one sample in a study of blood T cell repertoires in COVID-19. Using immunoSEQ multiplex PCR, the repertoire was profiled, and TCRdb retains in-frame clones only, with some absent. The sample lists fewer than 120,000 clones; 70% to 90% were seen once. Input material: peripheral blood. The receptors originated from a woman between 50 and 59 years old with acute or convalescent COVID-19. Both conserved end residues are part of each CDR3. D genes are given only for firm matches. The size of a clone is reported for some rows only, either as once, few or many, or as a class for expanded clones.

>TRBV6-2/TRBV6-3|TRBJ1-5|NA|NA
CASSLGQAAGPQHF
TGTGCCAGCAGTCTGGGGCAGGCCGCTGGGCCCCAGCATTTT
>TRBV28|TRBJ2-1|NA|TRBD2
CASSFGGSNRNEQFF
TGTGCCAGCAGTTTCGGCGGGAGTAACCGCAATGAGCAGTTCTTC
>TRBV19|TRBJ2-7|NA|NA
CASSLGSGYEQYF
TGTGCCTCATCGTTGGGGAGCGGGTACGAGCAGTACTTC
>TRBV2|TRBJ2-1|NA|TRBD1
CASSTGGNSYNEQFF
TGTGCCAGCAGCACAGGGGGCAACTCCTACAATGAGCAGTTCTTC
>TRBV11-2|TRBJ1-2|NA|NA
CASSPGRVDGYTF
TGTGCCAGCAGCCCCGGGCGGGTGGATGGCTACACCTTC
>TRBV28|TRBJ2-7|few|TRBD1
CASSFGGQGADEQYF
TGTGCCAGCAGTTTCGGTGGACAGGGGGCTGACGAGCAGTACTTC
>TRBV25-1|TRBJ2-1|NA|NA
CASSDRGIAYNEQFF
TGTGCCAGCAGTGATCGCGGGATAGCCTACAATGAGCAGTTCTTC
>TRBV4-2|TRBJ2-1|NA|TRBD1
CASSQDPGQGAKNNEQFF
TGTGCCAGCAGCCAAGATCCTGGACAGGGGGCGAAGAACAATGAGCAGTTCTTC
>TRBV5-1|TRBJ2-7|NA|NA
CASSQEPKFYEQYF
TGCGCCAGCAGCCAGGAACCAAAATTCTACGAGCAGTACTTC
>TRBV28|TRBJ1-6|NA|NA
CASSWLTGTYNSPLHF
TGTGCCAGCAGTTGGTTGACAGGAACCTATAATTCACCCCTCCACTTT
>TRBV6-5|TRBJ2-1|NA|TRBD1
CASWDRVYNEQFF
TGTGCCAGCTGGGACAGGGTCTACAATGAGCAGTTCTTC
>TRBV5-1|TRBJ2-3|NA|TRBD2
CASSMTSGATDTQYF
TGCGCCAGCAGCATGACTAGCGGGGCAACAGATACGCAGTATTTT
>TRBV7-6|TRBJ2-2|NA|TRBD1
CASSYRTGSNTGELFF
TGTGCCAGCAGCTACAGGACAGGGTCGAACACCGGGGAGCTGTTTTTT
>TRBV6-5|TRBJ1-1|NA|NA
CASSSGPGNEAFF
TGTGCCAGCAGTTCCGGGCCCGGGAATGAAGCTTTCTTT
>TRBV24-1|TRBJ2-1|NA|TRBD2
CATSDHRLAGGHMDEQFF
TGTGCCACCAGTGATCATAGACTAGCGGGAGGGCATATGGATGAGCAGTTCTTC
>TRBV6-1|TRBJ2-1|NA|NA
CASSEILAHEQFF
TGTGCCAGCAGTGAAATACTAGCCCATGAGCAGTTCTTC
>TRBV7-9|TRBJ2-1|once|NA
CASSLRVGAGPYNEQFF
TGTGCCAGCAGCTTAAGAGTTGGGGCAGGCCCTTACAATGAGCAGTTCTTC
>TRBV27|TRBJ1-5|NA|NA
CATRITGERNQPQHF
TGTGCCACCCGGATTACGGGGGAGCGTAATCAGCCCCAGCATTTT
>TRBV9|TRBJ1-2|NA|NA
CASSVDGKGGYTF
TGTGCCAGCAGCGTAGACGGGAAGGGTGGCTACACCTTC
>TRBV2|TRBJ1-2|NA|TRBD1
CASRGDRSRIYGYTF
TGTGCCAGCAGGGGGGACAGGTCAAGGATCTATGGCTACACCTTC
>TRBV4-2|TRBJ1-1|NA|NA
CASDSGAGDTEAFF
TGTGCCAGCGACTCAGGGGCGGGGGACACTGAAGCTTTCTTT
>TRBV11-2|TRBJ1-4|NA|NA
CASSPRRTADNEKLFF
TGTGCCAGCAGCCCCAGGAGGACAGCAGATAATGAAAAACTGTTTTTT
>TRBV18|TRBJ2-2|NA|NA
CASTPAGTPNTGELFF
TGTGCCAGCACGCCGGCCGGGACACCGAACACCGGGGAGCTGTTTTTT
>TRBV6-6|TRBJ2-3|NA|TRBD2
CASSRSGTSPTDTQYF
TGTGCCAGCAGCCGATCCGGGACTAGCCCCACAGATACGCAGTATTTT
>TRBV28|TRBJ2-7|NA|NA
CASSAHRANRDEQYF
TGTGCCAGCAGTGCCCACAGGGCAAATCGGGACGAGCAGTACTTC
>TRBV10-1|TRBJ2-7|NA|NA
CASSEGTSLEQYF
TGCGCCAGCAGTGAGGGCACCTCCCTCGAGCAGTACTTC
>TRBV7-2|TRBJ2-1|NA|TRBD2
CASSSRTSHEQFF
TGTGCCAGCAGCTCCCGGACTAGCCATGAGCAGTTCTTC
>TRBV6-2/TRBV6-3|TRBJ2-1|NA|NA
CASSLRGYPYNEQFF
TGTGCCAGCAGTCTGAGGGGGTACCCCTACAATGAGCAGTTCTTC
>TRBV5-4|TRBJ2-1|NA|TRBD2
CASSPSGGRSSYNEQFF
TGTGCCAGCAGCCCATCGGGCGGGAGGTCATCCTACAATGAGCAGTTCTTC
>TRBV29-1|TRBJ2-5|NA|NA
CSGAGIGETQYF
TGCAGCGGTGCGGGGATAGGAGAGACCCAGTACTTC
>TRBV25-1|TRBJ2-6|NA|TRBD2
CASRPSGARSGANVLTF
TGTGCCAGCAGGCCTAGCGGGGCCCGCTCTGGGGCCAACGTCCTGACTTTC
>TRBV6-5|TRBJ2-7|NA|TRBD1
CASRGQEPGEYF
TGTGCCAGCAGGGGACAGGAGCCCGGGGAGTACTTC
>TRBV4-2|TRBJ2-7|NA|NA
CASSQDRTGPPYEQYF
TGTGCCAGCAGCCAAGATCGAACAGGGCCGCCCTACGAGCAGTACTTC
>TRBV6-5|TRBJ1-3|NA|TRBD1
CASRGTGESGNTIYF
TGTGCCAGCAGAGGTACAGGGGAATCTGGAAACACCATATATTTT
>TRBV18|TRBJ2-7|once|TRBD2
CASSPGLAGEEQYF
TGTGCCAGCTCACCGGGACTAGCGGGCGAAGAGCAGTACTTC
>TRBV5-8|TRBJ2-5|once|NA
CASSLVRIQETQYF
TGTGCCAGCAGCTTGGTCAGAATCCAAGAGACCCAGTACTTC
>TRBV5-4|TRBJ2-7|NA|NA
CASTKGGPSRNEQYF
TGTGCCAGCACCAAGGGAGGACCTTCCCGAAACGAGCAGTACTTC
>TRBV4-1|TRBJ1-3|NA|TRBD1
CASSQSDRENTIYF
TGCGCCAGCAGCCAAAGTGACAGGGAGAACACCATATATTTT
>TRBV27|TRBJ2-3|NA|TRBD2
CASRLAGARIQYF
TGTGCCAGCAGACTAGCGGGAGCCAGGATACAGTATTTT
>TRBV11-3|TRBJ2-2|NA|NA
CASSLDWPYGSNTGELFF
TGTGCCAGCAGCTTAGATTGGCCCTACGGGAGTAACACCGGGGAGCTGTTTTTT
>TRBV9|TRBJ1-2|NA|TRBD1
CASSPQGGTVSFGYTF
TGTGCCAGCAGCCCCCAAGGAGGGACAGTATCCTTTGGCTACACCTTC